The 2 T cell receptor beta chains presented below share a single source sample, sequenced in a study of spatial heterogeneity in lung cancer. TCRdb independently ran MiXCR on the 5' RACE reads; one entry per CDR3 protein. Found here are tens of thousands of distinct CDR3 sequences, about an eighth of them singletons; the top ten hold about two fifths. Time point denoted: sample taken at primary tumor resection. The sequenced material consisted of unsorted whole RNA from tumor, nontumor lung or frozen PBMC. Sequencing used PBMCs, obtained at surgery. The origin of the receptors is a male donor with early-stage non-small cell lung cancer.

A remark on this clonotype: One base away lies a much larger clone, so this may be a sequencing read error. The genes are TRBV29-1 and TRBJ1-1, with D possibly matching TRBD1 (6 bases). Per the germline V gene, CDR1 is SQVTM and CDR2 is ANQGSEA. This CDR3 is built from 13 residues. The CDR3 reads CGADRTTNTEAFF. The CDR3 nucleotides read TGCGGCGCTGACAGGACAACGAACACTGAAGCTTTCTTT.

This clonotype was seen at least ten times. V and J are TRBV4-2 and TRBJ2-3; D possibly corresponds to TRBD2 (6 bases). Germline V CDR1 and CDR2: LGHNA, YNFKEQ. Trimming cost V 0 bases and J 6 bases, with 13 bases left between them. CDR3 length equals 15 residues. The CDR3 protein is CASSQESGVRDTQYF. The CDR3 nucleotides are TGTGCCAGCAGCCAAGAATCGGGAGTGAGGGATACGCAGTATTTT.